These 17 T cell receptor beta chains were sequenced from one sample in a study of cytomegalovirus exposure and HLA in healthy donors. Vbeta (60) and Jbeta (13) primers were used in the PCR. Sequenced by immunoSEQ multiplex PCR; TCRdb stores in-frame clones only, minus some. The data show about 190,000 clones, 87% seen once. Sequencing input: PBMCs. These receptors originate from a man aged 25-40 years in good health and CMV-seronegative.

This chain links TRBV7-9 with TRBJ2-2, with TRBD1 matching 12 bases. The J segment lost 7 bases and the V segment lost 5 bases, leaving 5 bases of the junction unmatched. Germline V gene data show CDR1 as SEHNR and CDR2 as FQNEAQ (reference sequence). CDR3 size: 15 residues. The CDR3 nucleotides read TGTGCCAGCAGCCGGGACAGGGGGCCGGGCGGGGAGCTGTTTTTT. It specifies CASSRDRGPGGELFF.

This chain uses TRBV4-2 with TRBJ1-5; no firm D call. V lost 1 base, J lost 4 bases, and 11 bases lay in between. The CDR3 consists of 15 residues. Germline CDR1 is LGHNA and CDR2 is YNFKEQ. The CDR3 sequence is CASSQAGHQNQPQHF. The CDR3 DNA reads TGTGCCAGCAGCCAAGCAGGTCACCAGAATCAGCCCCAGCATTTT.

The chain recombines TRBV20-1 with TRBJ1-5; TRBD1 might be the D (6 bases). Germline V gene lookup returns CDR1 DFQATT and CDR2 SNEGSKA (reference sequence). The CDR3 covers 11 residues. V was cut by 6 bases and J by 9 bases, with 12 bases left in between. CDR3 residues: CSAPRGGPQHF. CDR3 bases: TGCAGTGCGCCAAGGGGGGGGCCCCAGCATTTT.

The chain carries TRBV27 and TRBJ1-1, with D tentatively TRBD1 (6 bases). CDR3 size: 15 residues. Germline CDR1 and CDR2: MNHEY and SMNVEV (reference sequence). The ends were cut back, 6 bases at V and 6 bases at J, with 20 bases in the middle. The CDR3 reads CASRIRGLNNPEAFF. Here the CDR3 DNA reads TGTGCCAGCAGGATCAGGGGCCTGAATAATCCTGAAGCTTTCTTT.

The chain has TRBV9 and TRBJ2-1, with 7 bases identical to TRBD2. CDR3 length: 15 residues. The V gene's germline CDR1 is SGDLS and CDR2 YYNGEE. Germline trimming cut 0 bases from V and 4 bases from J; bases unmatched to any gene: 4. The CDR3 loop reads CASSVEAGTYNEQFF. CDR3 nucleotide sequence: TGTGCCAGCAGCGTAGAAGCGGGGACTTACAATGAGCAGTTCTTC.

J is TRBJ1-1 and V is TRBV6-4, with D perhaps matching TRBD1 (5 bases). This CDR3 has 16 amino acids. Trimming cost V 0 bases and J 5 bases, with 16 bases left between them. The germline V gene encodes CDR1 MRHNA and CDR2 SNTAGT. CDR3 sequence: CASSDSVAPGGTEAFF. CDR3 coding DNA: TGTGCCAGCAGTGACTCAGTAGCCCCGGGGGGGACTGAAGCTTTCTTT.

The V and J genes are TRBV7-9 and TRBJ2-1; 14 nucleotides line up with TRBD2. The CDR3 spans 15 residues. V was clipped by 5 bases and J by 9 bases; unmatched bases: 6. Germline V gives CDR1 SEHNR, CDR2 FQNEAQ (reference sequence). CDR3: CASSGLAGGRSEQFF. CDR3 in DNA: TGTGCCAGCAGCGGACTAGCGGGAGGTAGGAGTGAGCAGTTCTTC.

The CDR3 DNA follows: TGTGCCTGGAGTGTAGCTAGCGGGAGTTGGTACAATGAGCAGTTCTTC. Translated: CAWSVASGSWYNEQFF. The chain combines TRBV30 with TRBJ2-1, with 10 positions matching TRBD2. With 0 bases clipped from V and 4 bases from J, the junction kept 6 bases outside the gene matches. The CDR3 loop spans 16 amino acids. Germline CDR1 reads GTSNPN; CDR2 reads SVGIG (reference sequence).

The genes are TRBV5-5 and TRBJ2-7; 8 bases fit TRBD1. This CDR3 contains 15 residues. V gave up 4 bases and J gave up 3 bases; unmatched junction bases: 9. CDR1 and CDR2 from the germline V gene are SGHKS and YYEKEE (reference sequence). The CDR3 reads CASSLTGTGLYEQYF. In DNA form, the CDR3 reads TGTGCCAGCAGCCTTACCGGGACAGGACTCTACGAGCAGTACTTC. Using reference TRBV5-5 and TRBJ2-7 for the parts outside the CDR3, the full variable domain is DAGVTQSPTHLIKTRGQQVTLRCSPISGHKSVSWYQQVLGQGPQFIFQYYEKEERGRGNFPDRFSARQFPNYSSELNVNALLLGDSALYLCASSLTGTGLYEQYFGPGTRLTVT.

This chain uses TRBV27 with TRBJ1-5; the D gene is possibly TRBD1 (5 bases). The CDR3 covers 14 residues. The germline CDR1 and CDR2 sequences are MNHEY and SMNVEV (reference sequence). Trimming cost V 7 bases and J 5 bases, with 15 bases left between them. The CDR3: CASKWGGGDQPQHF. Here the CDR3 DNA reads TGTGCCAGCAAGTGGGGGGGTGGGGATCAGCCCCAGCATTTT.

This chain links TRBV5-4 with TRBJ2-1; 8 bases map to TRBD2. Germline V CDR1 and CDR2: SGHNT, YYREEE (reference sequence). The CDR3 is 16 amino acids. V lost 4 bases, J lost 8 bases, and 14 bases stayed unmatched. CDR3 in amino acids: CASSSPRGGLGYEQFF. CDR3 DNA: TGTGCCAGCAGCAGCCCCCGGGGGGGGCTCGGGTATGAGCAGTTCTTC.

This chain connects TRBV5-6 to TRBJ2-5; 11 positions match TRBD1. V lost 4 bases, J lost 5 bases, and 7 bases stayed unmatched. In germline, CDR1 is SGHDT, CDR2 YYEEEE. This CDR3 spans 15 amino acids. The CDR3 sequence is CASSTGQGAGETQYF. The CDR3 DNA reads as TGTGCCAGCAGCACCGGACAGGGGGCAGGGGAGACCCAGTACTTC.

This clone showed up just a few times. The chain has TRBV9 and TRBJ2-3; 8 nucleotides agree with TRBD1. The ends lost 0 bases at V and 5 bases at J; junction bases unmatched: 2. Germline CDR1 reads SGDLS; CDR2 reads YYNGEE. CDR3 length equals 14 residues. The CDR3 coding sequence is TGTGCCAGCAGCGTAGGGACAGGGTTAGATACGCAGTATTTT. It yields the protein CASSVGTGLDTQYF.

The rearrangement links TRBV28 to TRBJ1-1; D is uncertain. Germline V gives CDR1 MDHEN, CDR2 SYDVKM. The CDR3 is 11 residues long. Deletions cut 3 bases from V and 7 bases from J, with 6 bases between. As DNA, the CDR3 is TGTGCCAGCAGTTTTGAGGGTGAAGCTTTCTTT. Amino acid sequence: CASSFEGEAFF.

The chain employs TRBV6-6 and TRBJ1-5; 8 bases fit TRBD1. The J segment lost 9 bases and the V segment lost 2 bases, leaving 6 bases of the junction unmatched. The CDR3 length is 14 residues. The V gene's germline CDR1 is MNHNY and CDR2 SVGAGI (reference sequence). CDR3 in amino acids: CASSYEQGVRPQHF. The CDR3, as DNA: TGTGCCAGCAGTTACGAACAGGGGGTAAGGCCCCAGCATTTT.

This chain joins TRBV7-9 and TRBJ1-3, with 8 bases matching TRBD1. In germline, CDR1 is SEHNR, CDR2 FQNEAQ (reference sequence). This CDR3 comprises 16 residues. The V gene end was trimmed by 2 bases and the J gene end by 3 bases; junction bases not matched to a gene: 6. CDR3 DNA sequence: TGTGCCAGCAGCTTACTGGCAGGGGGCGGTGGAAACACCATATATTTT. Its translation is CASSLLAGGGGNTIYF.

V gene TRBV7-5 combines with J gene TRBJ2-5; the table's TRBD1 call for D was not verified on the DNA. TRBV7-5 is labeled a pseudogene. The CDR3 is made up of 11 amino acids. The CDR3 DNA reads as TGTGCCCAGATTATCCAAGAGACCCAGTACTTC. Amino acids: CAQIIQETQYF.